Given below is one T cell receptor beta chain in context. The antigen is not known. Produced via immunoSEQ multiplex PCR; TCRdb's table is partial and in-frame only. This sample carries 100,000 to 150,000 clones, 70% to 90% of them seen once, and the ten largest clones take approximately 1.5%. This sample was included in a study of T cells in localized non-small cell lung cancer. J gave up 3 bases and V 6 bases, and 5 bases lay outside the gene matches. The CDR3 is 15 residues long. Germline CDR1 is SGHTA and CDR2 is FQGTGA. General study results and limits: A median of about 60 of the top 100 tumor clones appeared in adjacent lung, which was paired and uninvolved. Only one tumor region was sequenced, so heterogeneity remains possible.

V and J are TRBV7-3 and TRBJ2-1, with 10 bases matching TRBD2. This receptor was taken from a female donor of 60 years or more with stage I lung adenocarcinoma. Sequencing was performed on peripheral blood, taken before any cancer treatment. The CDR3 region has the DNA TGTGCCAGCAGTTTAGCGGGAGGTTTCTACAATGAGCAGTTCTTC. This translates into CASSLAGGFYNEQFF.